Each of the 25 T cell receptor beta chains below was sequenced from the same sample in a study of T cell repertoires in cytomegalovirus infection. Each CDR3 protein is one row after TCRdb ran MiXCR on the reads. The sample includes 500,000 or so distinct CDR3 sequences, 16% of them seen just once. The sample taken for sequencing was CD8+ T cells from PBMCs. The receptors were sampled from a human donor in good health (CMV status not recorded). Some clones in this sample may be carry-over from other donors' samples.

This clonotype was found many times. The CDR3 loop reads CASSPRLASSYNEQFF. CDR3 DNA sequence: TGTGCCAGCAGCCCCAGACTAGCGAGCTCCTACAATGAGCAGTTCTTC. V gene TRBV7-9 combines with J gene TRBJ2-1; TRBD2 aligns across 8 bases. CDR1 is SEHNR, CDR2 FQNEAQ, per germline (reference sequence). Trimming at V came to 5 bases and at J to 0 bases, leaving 6 bases not matched to a gene. The CDR3 runs to 16 residues.

There are a few counts of this clonotype. This chain links TRBV29-1 with TRBJ2-7; 10 nucleotides align to TRBD2. Per germline, CDR1 SQVTM and CDR2 ANQGSEA. The ends lost 4 bases at V and 7 bases at J; junction bases unmatched: 13. The CDR3 is made up of 15 amino acids. CDR3 amino acids: CSVGASGSSLREQYF. CDR3 nucleotide sequence: TGCAGCGTTGGGGCTAGCGGGAGTAGTCTCCGAGAGCAGTACTTC.

This chain joins TRBV7-9 and TRBJ2-1; D may match TRBD1 or TRBD2 (5 bases each). Germline V lookup: CDR1 SEHNR, CDR2 FQNEAQ (reference sequence). The CDR3 covers 16 residues. Trimming removed 2 bases from V and 6 bases from J, with 17 bases in between. CDR3 coding DNA: TGTGCCAGCAGCTTAACTCCGGGACGAACCCTCAATGAGCAGTTCTTC. It yields the protein CASSLTPGRTLNEQFF.

This clonotype was counted once. The genes are TRBV20-1 and TRBJ2-7, with TRBD2 matching over 10 bases. CDR1 and CDR2 from the germline V gene are DFQATT and SNEGSKA (reference sequence). The CDR3 runs 14 residues. Trimming at V came to 6 bases and at J to 3 bases, leaving 8 bases not matched to a gene. In nucleotides, the CDR3 is TGCAGTGCCGAGCGGGCTAGCGGGAGCTACGAGCAGTACTTC. This translates into CSAERASGSYEQYF.

There are a few counts of this clonotype. The chain joins TRBV10-2 to TRBJ1-1, with D tentatively TRBD1 (6 bases). The CDR3 runs to 17 residues. The V gene's germline CDR1 is WSHSY and CDR2 SAAADI. V lost 6 bases to trimming and J lost 1 base, with 21 bases between them. For the CDR3, the DNA is TGCGCCAGCAGCCTGCCGTACCCCCAGGGGAAGAACACTGAAGCTTTCTTT. It yields the protein CASSLPYPQGKNTEAFF.

Only a few counts were recorded for this clonotype. The chain employs TRBV30 and TRBJ2-7; unclear D gene. The germline V gene has CDR1 GTSNPN and CDR2 SVGIG (reference sequence). The CDR3 has 12 residues. Trimming pared 2 bases from V and 3 bases from J, leaving 8 bases between. CDR3 nucleotide sequence: TGTGCCTGGAGTTTGGGGTTCTACGAGCAGTACTTC. The encoded protein is CAWSLGFYEQYF.

A few counts support this clonotype. The chain is built from TRBV12-3 or TRBV12-4 and TRBJ2-1; D is perhaps TRBD2 (6 bases). Deletions cut 7 bases from V and 3 bases from J, with 13 bases between. This CDR3 comprises 14 residues. CDR3 DNA sequence: TGTGCCAGCAATTTGGAGGGGAACTACAATGAGCAGTTCTTC. Encoded protein: CASNLEGNYNEQFF.

This clonotype was seen more than once but under ten times. The chain links TRBV20-1 to TRBJ2-3; D is possibly TRBD2 (6 bases). Trimming cost V 3 bases and J 4 bases, with 14 bases left between them. Germline V gene data show CDR1 as DFQATT and CDR2 as SNEGSKA (reference sequence). The CDR3 is 14 residues long. Here the CDR3 DNA reads TGCAGTGCTAGGAGACCCTGGGGGGCAGATACGCAGTATTTT. Its translation is CSARRPWGADTQYF.

The table lists this clonotype with a few counts. This rearrangement joins TRBV5-1 to TRBJ2-3, with D maybe TRBD2 (6 bases). In germline, CDR1 is SGHRS, CDR2 YFSETQ. The CDR3 is 21 residues long. V lost 4 bases and J 0 bases, leaving 30 bases between the germline ends. The CDR3, as DNA: TGCGCCAGCAGCCTTGATTTGCGGGATCCCGCGGGGCCAGGAAGCACAGATACGCAGTATTTT. Amino acids: CASSLDLRDPAGPGSTDTQYF.

This clonotype has only a few counts. The chain joins TRBV19 to TRBJ2-7, with 8 bases matching TRBD2. The CDR3 loop spans 15 amino acids. CDR1 LNHDA and CDR2 SQIVND come from the germline V gene (reference sequence). V shed 5 bases and J 3 bases; nucleotides not matched to a gene: 9. The CDR3 sequence: CASSPGGGQGYEQYF. CDR3 nucleotide sequence: TGTGCCAGTAGTCCGGGCGGGGGGCAAGGCTACGAGCAGTACTTC.

This clonotype came up a few times. The chain employs TRBV20-1 and TRBJ1-1; D remains ambiguous. With 7 bases removed from V and 0 bases from J, the gap between germline ends came to 21 bases. In germline, CDR1 is DFQATT, CDR2 SNEGSKA (reference sequence). The CDR3 extends over 16 amino acids. The chain's CDR3 is CSGLVKAAPMNTEAFF. CDR3 DNA sequence: TGCAGTGGACTTGTAAAGGCAGCGCCCATGAACACTGAAGCTTTCTTT.

This clonotype came up many times. One end of the junction is discordant with germline, which a read error may explain. The V gene is TRBV5-1, the J gene TRBJ1-1; 8 nucleotides match TRBD1. CDR1 is SGHRS and CDR2 is YFSETQ in the germline V gene. The CDR3 runs 14 residues. CDR3 amino acids: CASSSGQVNTEAFF. The CDR3 DNA reads TGTGCCAGCAGCTCGGGACAGGTCAACACTGAAGCTTTCTTT.

This clonotype was observed a handful of times. J is TRBJ1-5 and V is TRBV30, with D hard to call. The CDR3 runs 13 residues. Trimming removed 2 bases at V and 9 bases at J, with 14 bases between. Germline CDR1 reads GTSNPN; CDR2 reads SVGIG (reference sequence). This CDR3 reads CAWSPPPGMPQHF. The CDR3 nucleotides are TGTGCCTGGAGTCCCCCCCCCGGGATGCCCCAGCATTTT.

The genes are TRBV20-1 and TRBJ1-2, with D maybe TRBD1 (6 bases). This CDR3 spans 15 amino acids. Germline V gene data show CDR1 as DFQATT and CDR2 as SNEGSKA (reference sequence). Trimming left V 3 bases short and J 6 bases short, with 20 bases between. CDR3 region: CSARPNGQPRNGYTF. The CDR3 coding sequence is TGCAGTGCTAGGCCCAACGGACAGCCACGGAATGGCTACACCTTC.

This clonotype was counted ten times or more. The rearrangement uses TRBV27 and TRBJ2-1; the match to TRBD2 covers 10 bases. The CDR3 covers 16 residues. CDR1 MNHEY and CDR2 SMNVEV come from the germline V gene (reference sequence). V was pared by 3 bases and J by 4 bases, with 6 bases of the junction left unmatched. The CDR3 protein is CASSLARTSGYNEQFF. The DNA of the CDR3 is TGTGCCAGCAGTTTGGCCCGGACTAGCGGATACAATGAGCAGTTCTTC.

The table lists this clonotype with a few counts. V and J are TRBV27 and TRBJ1-1, with unresolved D. Trimming stripped 3 bases from V and 7 bases from J, with 12 bases between. This CDR3 has 13 amino acids. The germline V gene has CDR1 MNHEY and CDR2 SMNVEV (reference sequence). The CDR3 reads CASSLRGALEAFF. The CDR3 DNA reads as TGTGCCAGCAGTTTGCGAGGCGCTCTTGAAGCTTTCTTT.

This clonotype was seen repeatedly, ten times or more. For the CDR3, the DNA is TGTGCCAGCAGTTTGTCGGGGAACAACGCCGAGCAGTACTTC. Residues: CASSLSGNNAEQYF. This sequence joins TRBV12-3 or TRBV12-4 and TRBJ2-7; TRBD2 is a possible D gene (5 bases). The ends were cut back, 3 bases at V and 6 bases at J, with 15 bases in the middle. The CDR3 is made up of 14 amino acids.

A few counts support this clonotype. The V and J genes are TRBV19 and TRBJ2-7; D gene uncertain. The V gene lost 2 bases and the J gene lost 5 bases, with 19 bases spanning the gap. Per germline, CDR1 LNHDA and CDR2 SQIVND (reference sequence). The CDR3 contains 16 residues. The CDR3 loop reads CASSIRSLGSEDEQYF. Here the CDR3 DNA reads TGTGCCAGTAGTATAAGAAGTCTGGGCTCCGAGGACGAGCAGTACTTC.

This clonotype was seen ten or more times. V is TRBV5-1 and J is TRBJ2-7, with 9 bases that match TRBD1. V lost 5 bases to trimming and J lost 3 bases; unmatched junction nucleotides: 9. This CDR3 region has 15 residues. CDR1 and CDR2 from the germline V gene are SGHRS and YFSETQ. The CDR3 region is CASSSARDRVYEQYF. CDR3 in DNA: TGCGCCAGCAGTTCCGCCCGGGACAGGGTCTACGAGCAGTACTTC.

This clonotype was recorded many times. The chain uses TRBV12-5 and TRBJ1-5, with TRBD1 matching over 7 bases. The CDR3 extends over 15 amino acids. The germline gives CDR1 LGHNT, CDR2 FRNRAP. V gave up 0 bases and J gave up 7 bases; unmatched junction bases: 6. CDR3 sequence reads: CASGLVPGGQQPQHF. The CDR3 bases are TGTGCTAGTGGTTTGGTACCAGGGGGTCAACAGCCCCAGCATTTT.

J is TRBJ1-1 and V is TRBV11-2; D may be TRBD1 (6 bases). The CDR3 totals 15 residues. The V and J ends lost 0 bases and 5 bases respectively, with 13 bases between them. Germline V gene lookup returns CDR1 SGHAT and CDR2 FQNNGV. In DNA, the CDR3 is TGTGCCAGCAGCTTAGATCTGGGGGCGAGGACTGAAGCTTTCTTT. Its protein product is CASSLDLGARTEAFF.

J is TRBJ1-3 and V is TRBV10-3; 8 nucleotides match TRBD1. Germline V CDR1 and CDR2: ENHRY, SYGVKD. Germline trimming cut 0 bases from V and 2 bases from J; bases unmatched to any gene: 3. There are 16 residues in the CDR3. Here the CDR3 reads CAISESDRVPGNTIYF. CDR3 DNA sequence: TGTGCCATCAGTGAGTCGGACAGGGTGCCTGGAAACACCATATATTTT.

This chain joins TRBV7-4 and TRBJ1-1; possibly TRBD1 for D (5 bases). The V gene's germline CDR1 is SGHVT and CDR2 SQSDAQ. The CDR3 consists of 15 residues. Trimming stripped 1 base from V and 4 bases from J, with 13 bases between. Here the CDR3 reads CASSLVGEGTTEAFF. As DNA, the CDR3 is TGTGCCAGCAGCTTAGTTGGTGAGGGGACCACTGAAGCTTTCTTT.

This clonotype has a count of ten or more. The V call is TRBV28, the J call TRBJ1-1, with D maybe TRBD1 (6 bases). The CDR3 is 14 residues long. Trimming took 5 bases from V and 0 from J, leaving 10 bases between them. Germline values: CDR1 MDHEN, CDR2 SYDVKM. CDR3: CASSTRGLNTEAFF. The CDR3 DNA reads TGTGCCAGCAGTACTCGGGGGCTGAACACTGAAGCTTTCTTT.

The chain is built from TRBV6-5 and TRBJ1-1; no definite D call. V lost 0 bases, J lost 1 base, and 9 bases lay in between. In germline, CDR1 is MNHEY, CDR2 SVGAGI. The CDR3 is 15 amino acids. CDR3 region: CASSYSGSWNTEAFF. The CDR3, as DNA: TGTGCCAGCAGTTACTCGGGCAGCTGGAACACTGAAGCTTTCTTT.